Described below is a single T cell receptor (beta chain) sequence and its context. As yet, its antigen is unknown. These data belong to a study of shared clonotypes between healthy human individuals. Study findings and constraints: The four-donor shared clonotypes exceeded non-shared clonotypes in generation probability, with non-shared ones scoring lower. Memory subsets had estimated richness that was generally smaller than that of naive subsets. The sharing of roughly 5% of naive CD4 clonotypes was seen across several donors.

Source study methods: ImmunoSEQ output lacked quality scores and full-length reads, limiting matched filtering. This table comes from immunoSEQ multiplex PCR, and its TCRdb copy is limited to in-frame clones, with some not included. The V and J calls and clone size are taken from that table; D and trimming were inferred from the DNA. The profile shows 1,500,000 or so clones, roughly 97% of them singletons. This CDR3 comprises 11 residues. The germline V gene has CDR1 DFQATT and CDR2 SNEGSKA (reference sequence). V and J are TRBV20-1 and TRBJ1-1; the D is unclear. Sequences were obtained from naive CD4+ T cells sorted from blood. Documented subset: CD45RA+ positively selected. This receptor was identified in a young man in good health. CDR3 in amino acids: CSGIRATEAFF. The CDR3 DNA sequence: TGCAGCGGCATCCGCGCCACTGAAGCTTTCTTT.